This T cell receptor (beta chain) was recorded in a study of cytomegalovirus exposure and HLA in healthy donors (dated by TCRdb to between 2016 and 2019). Background on the whole study: In an earlier analysis of some 550 of the donors, under 300 Gb of sequence data and 117 million unique TCR beta sequences from 180 million or so T cells were reported. The study profiled the T cell repertoires of some 610 subjects by immunosequencing and related them to cytomegalovirus serostatus. Typing coverage varied by locus: about 620-630 donors for A, B, C, DRB1 and DQB1; under 550 for DQA1; more than 600 for DPA1; approximately 450 for DPB1. Across 398 genotyped donors of the cohort, an average of approximately 240,000 unique TCR beta nucleotide sequences per donor were sequenced, and about a sixth of those sequences were non-productive. Rather than drawing on any new phenotypic data, the later analysis identified candidate immune exposures from TCR beta sequences and the way those sequences occurred across donors. The genetic ancestry cluster associated with self-reported Caucasian donors included around 76% of the roughly 400 genotyped donors. Donor age, sex, ethnicity and CMV serostatus were compiled alongside the repertoire data. An earlier analysis of fewer than 750 of the donors used high-throughput TCR beta sequencing to judge whether each TCR beta V gene segment behaved as functional or pseudogenic. In a later genetic analysis, genome-wide SNP genotypes for about three fifths of the roughly 670 donors were used, and that subset was treated as a discovery cohort. To predict cytomegalovirus infection status, the study brought together high-throughput TCR immunosequencing, statistical association of individual TCRs with disease status, and machine learning. Along with the roughly 610-subject first cohort, a separate validation cohort of around 110 different subjects was used. A later analysis re-examined previously published TCR beta repertoires from about 700 donors and added high-resolution HLA genotyping to investigate patterns of TCR occurrence. About 320 gigabases of sequencing data and tens of millions of unique TCR sequences were included in an early release covering roughly 600 HLA-typed donors. Five DR-DQ haplotypes were handled as single units for association and clustering because linkage in the cohort was strong. HLA typing included class I and class II loci at four-digit resolution. Every repertoire in the discovery cohort had been generated on one and the same sequencing platform. The study aimed to test whether signatures of past pathogen exposure could be identified by cataloging public T cell receptors. Results and caveats for the whole study, not just this receptor: In a later analysis, TCR association rates were found to vary across HLA loci, with the most associated TCRs seen for DRB1 alleles and the fewest for HLA-C alleles. A group of highly shared sequence variants was considered likely to be a technical artifact of the sequencing pipeline. Because counts were too low, seventeen rarely observed V segments, including chromosome 9 orphons, were excluded from the earlier analysis of roughly 580 of the donors. The classifier was reported to diagnose cytomegalovirus status with high specificity and sensitivity in both the original cohort and the validation cohort. When HLA alleles, especially DR and DQ, strongly co-occurred, attributing TCR associations to individual alleles was difficult. In a later analysis, 16,951 TCR beta sequences were associated with specific HLA alleles at a false discovery rate of 0.05. A later analysis found that most CMV-associated TCR beta chains appeared HLA-restricted, with HLA associations seemingly driven largely by CMV exposure. In vitro tests confirmed that three of the cytomegalovirus-associated TCR beta chains recognize cytomegalovirus antigens. In a later analysis, HLA-associated TCR beta chains showed more clonal expansion and lower generation probabilities than non-associated chains that were equally common. V-gene and J-gene trimming of TCR beta chains was associated with a missense DCLRE1C variant in a later genetic analysis, and the association was replicated in an independent cohort. Because some donors lacked HLA typing at each locus, the association tests relied only on the typed subset. A further reported finding was that TCR beta sequences accurately predicted the HLA-A and HLA-B alleles for most subjects in the first cohort. The study gave a list of about 160 TCR beta chains associated with cytomegalovirus. An earlier analysis of approximately 540 of the donors showed that most TCR beta V segments appeared in productive rearrangements either about 87% or about 30% of the time, which broadly matched IMGT annotations. Most TCR sequences were seen in very few donors, while some public TCRs were found in many individuals. This cohort had only TCR beta chains sequenced, and the lack of alpha or paired-chain data limited which features could be detected. Presence/absence analyses assumed roughly uniform sequencing depth across donors, an assumption that may not hold. Compared with the approximately 710-donor mean, donors in an Asian-associated ancestry cluster had fewer N-insertions in productive TCRs, according to a later genetic analysis. Linkage disequilibrium might explain the correlated functional status among segregating V segments, but an unknown experimental factor could not be ruled out. The authors suggested that the approach could potentially be extended to other disease states and immunological phenotypes. The 87-base-pair reads could not distinguish some IMGT-functional V segments, including TRBV6-2 and TRBV6-3, so those segments were excluded. Several of the top co-occurrence clusters appeared to be linked to parvovirus B19, influenza, CMV and Epstein-Barr virus, according to a later analysis. The only immune exposure information available for the cohort was CMV serostatus.

CDR1 and CDR2 (SQVTM, ANQGSEA) derive from the germline V gene. The CDR3 sequence holds 11 residues, the cysteine and phenylalanine included. Just CDR3 DNA is preserved here, 33 bases in frame from base 1. Trimming takes 7 bases from V and 2 bases from J, and the germline ends sit 9 bases apart. As to this clone: Its antigen is currently not known. Base qualities are not recorded, but no much larger clone differs from it by a single base.

Receptors were amplified or captured by the immunoSEQ multiplex PCR assay. For the multiplex PCR, a mixture combining 60 forward primers for TCR Vbeta segments and 13 reverse primers for TCR Jbeta segments was used. The CDR3 region of rearranged TCR beta genes was amplified from genomic DNA with a multiplex PCR assay. Amplified TCR beta libraries were sequenced as 87-base-pair reads on the Illumina HiSeq System. The authors' analysis ran thus. In a later analysis, tens of millions of unique TCR beta chains were counted across the roughly 610 repertoires, and roughly 11 million of these chains were shared by at least two donors. Raw reads were error-corrected and collapsed into unique sequences by a nearest-neighbor algorithm in which closely related sequences were merged to remove PCR and sequencing errors. To assign V, D and J gene segments, CDR3 sequences were aligned to IMGT reference sequences. For a sequence to be retained, a match of at least six nucleotides to both a V gene segment and a J gene segment was required. A rearrangement was called productive if the CDR3 had no stop codons and remained in frame with V and J, and every other rearrangement was called non-productive. Following IMGT convention, CDR3 was defined as the stretch from the second conserved V-encoded cysteine to the conserved J-encoded phenylalanine. In an earlier analysis of more than 550 of the donors, sequences lacking an unambiguous match to a single V gene segment were excluded. An earlier analysis of approximately 590 of the donors called V segments functional above 56.7% productive rearrangements and segregating when the between-donor standard deviation exceeded 5%. A statistical classification framework was built for diagnosing cytomegalovirus status from the catalog of TCR beta chain sequences. A later analysis assigned V and J genes by comparing TCR nucleotide sequences with IMGT/GENE-DB human TR gene sequences. A later analysis assigned CDR3 sequences and most-parsimonious VDJ recombination scenarios with the TCRdist pipeline. A later analysis defined each TCR beta chain by its CDR3 amino acid sequence plus V-gene family, and excluded reads lacking a unique V-gene family. A later analysis removed several hundred highly shared, low-generation-probability nucleotide sequences to deal with suspected cross-contamination and a sequencing artifact. A later analysis calculated a clonal expansion index for each public chain from normalized within-repertoire ranks of inferred template counts. In a later analysis, generation probabilities were computed using a VDJ recombination model fitted to out-of-frame rearrangements, and the results were checked against IGoR. A later analysis scored TCR-TCR, TCR-HLA and TCR-CMV co-occurrence with hypergeometric tests, applying a repertoire-size bias correction to TCR pairs. False discovery rates were estimated in a later analysis by permuting HLA or CMV assignments 20 times. In a later analysis, co-occurring TCRs were grouped using DBSCAN, and TCRdist sequence similarity was added for clustering within HLA-allele-positive subsets. Repertoires with fewer than 30,000 or more than 120,000 public chains were left out of co-occurrence clustering, as were a handful of repertoires with anomalous nucleotide sharing. TCRdb's version of the immuneACCESS table is confined to in-frame rearrangements and falls short of the full clone set. An unresolved V gene accounts for under half of the shortfall where checked; the remainder is of unknown origin. The V and J calls and clone size were taken over from that table, and D and trimming were inferred from the DNA. Across this sample there are 150,000 to 200,000 clones, with about 83% seen only once. In total, the top ten clones hold 2.9% of the sample.

The cohort comprised under 700 healthy bone marrow donors. Cohort members were all nominally healthy when sampled, although unrecorded immune exposures were likely present. The donor was CMV seronegative and was included in the group of a few hundred seronegative cohort members. Every donor gave a peripheral blood sample, and the peripheral blood mononuclear cells from that sample were used for TCR beta sequencing. Genomic DNA was extracted from the blood cell samples with the Qiagen DNeasy Blood Extraction Kit. Input material: PBMCs. The TCR sequence derives from a female donor in good health and CMV-seronegative. Recombination joined TRBV29-1 with TRBJ2-7; D gene: possibly TRBD1, on 5 matching bases. The CDR3: CSAGLTYEQYF. The nucleotide sequence is TGCAGCGCAGGGTTGACCTACGAGCAGTACTTC.